Here is one T cell receptor beta chain with its context. Sample-barcoded 5' priming and a J-beta primer mix drove a second PCR of 7 to 11 cycles. TCRdb redid the calling of the 5' RACE reads with MiXCR, one entry per CDR3 protein. This table has some 760,000 distinct CDR3 sequences, roughly 25% appearing once. This record comes from a study of blood T cells in healthy people across ages. The CDR3 covers 14 residues. Trimming stripped 3 bases from V and 6 bases from J, with 15 bases between. Germline CDR1 reads SGHAT; CDR2 reads FQNNGV. These records were also assigned to another study, of T cells of mothers and their children. That work contributes: Donation came from a few healthy Caucasian mothers together with their six children.

The receptor comes from a boy between 10 and 17 years old in good health. J is TRBJ2-7 and V is TRBV11-2; possible D gene TRBD2, 5 bases. Sequenced sample: blood. The CDR3 nucleotides read TGTGCCAGCAGCTTTGCGACTACCGGTGGCGAGCAGTACTTC. This codes for CASSFATTGGEQYF.